One T cell receptor beta chain is described in this entry. This record belongs to a study of blood T cell repertoires in COVID-19. Study as a whole: Acute and convalescent COVID-19 specimens originated in the United States, Italy and Spain. Sources were T cells, B-cell-depleted T cells, or PBMCs; the material itself was cDNA or gDNA.

V was clipped by 6 bases and J by 6 bases, with 17 bases between them. Germline CDR1 and CDR2: SNHLY and FYNNEI. The CDR3 loop spans 15 amino acids. In the original workflow: The authors estimated nucleated cell counts from reference gene primer amplification. Libraries were prepared by immunoSEQ multiplex PCR; TCRdb keeps only in-frame clonotypes and omits some of them. V and J calls and clone size are copied from that table; D and trimming were computed from the DNA. Among 200,000 to 300,000 clones listed, more than 75% were seen once. The chain recombines TRBV2 with TRBJ1-4, with a weak D call TRBD1 (6 bases). Sequencing was done on a sample of peripheral blood. This clonotype originated in a man in his forties or fifties who had recovered from COVID-19. The CDR3 sequence is CASRYLQGVHEKLFF. The CDR3 DNA is TGTGCCAGCAGGTATCTACAGGGAGTTCATGAAAAACTGTTTTTT.